This TCR beta chain came from a study of blood T cell repertoires in COVID-19. Study overall: Sites in the United States, Italy and Spain provided acute and convalescent COVID-19 samples. In each case, the material was cDNA or gDNA derived from T cells, B-cell-depleted T cells, or PBMCs.

TCRdb keeps only in-frame clones here, not all; method: immunoSEQ multiplex PCR. The repertoire holds 50,000 to 60,000 clones, around nine tenths seen once, with roughly a quarter in the top ten. Trimming at V came to 5 bases and at J to 6 bases, leaving 8 bases not matched to a gene. The germline V gene has CDR1 LNHDA and CDR2 SQIVND (reference sequence). The CDR3 length is 15 residues. V is TRBV19 and J is TRBJ2-5, with 11 bases identical to TRBD1. This receptor was obtained from a human donor in a cohort sampled during active COVID-19. The sample was peripheral blood. The DNA of the CDR3 is TGTGCCAGTAGTCCCCCGGGACAGGGGGGGAAGACCCAGTACTTC. Its protein is CASSPPGQGGKTQYF.